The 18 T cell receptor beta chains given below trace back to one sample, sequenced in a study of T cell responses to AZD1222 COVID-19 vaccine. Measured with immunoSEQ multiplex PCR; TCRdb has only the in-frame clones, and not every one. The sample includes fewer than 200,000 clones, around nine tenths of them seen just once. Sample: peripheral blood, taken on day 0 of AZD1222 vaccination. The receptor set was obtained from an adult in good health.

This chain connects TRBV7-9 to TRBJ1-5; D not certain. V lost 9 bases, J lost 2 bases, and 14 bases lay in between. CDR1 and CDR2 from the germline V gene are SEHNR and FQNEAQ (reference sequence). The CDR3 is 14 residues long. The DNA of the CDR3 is TGTGCCAGTTCCGGCTACGGGGGCAATCAGCCCCAGCATTTT. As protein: CASSGYGGNQPQHF.

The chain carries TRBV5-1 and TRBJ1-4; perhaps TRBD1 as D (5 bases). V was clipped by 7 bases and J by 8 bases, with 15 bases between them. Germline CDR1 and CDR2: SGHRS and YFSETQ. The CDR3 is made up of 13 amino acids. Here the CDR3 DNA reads TGCGCCAGCCGGGCAGGGAAAGAGGAAAAACTGTTTTTT. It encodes CASRAGKEEKLFF. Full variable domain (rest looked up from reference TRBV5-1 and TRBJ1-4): KAGVTQTPRYLIKTRGQQVTLSCSPISGHRSVSWYQQTPGQGLQFLFEYFSETQRNKGNFPGRFSGRQFSNSRSEMNVSTLELGDSALYLCASRAGKEEKLFFGSGTQLSVL.

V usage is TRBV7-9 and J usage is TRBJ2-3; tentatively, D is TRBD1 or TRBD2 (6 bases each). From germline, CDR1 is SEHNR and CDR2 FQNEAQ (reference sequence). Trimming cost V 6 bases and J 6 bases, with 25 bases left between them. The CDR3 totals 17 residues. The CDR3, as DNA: TGTGCCAGCAGAATTAGGGGGGCGACTAGAAGTCATGATACGCAGTATTTT. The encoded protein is CASRIRGATRSHDTQYF.

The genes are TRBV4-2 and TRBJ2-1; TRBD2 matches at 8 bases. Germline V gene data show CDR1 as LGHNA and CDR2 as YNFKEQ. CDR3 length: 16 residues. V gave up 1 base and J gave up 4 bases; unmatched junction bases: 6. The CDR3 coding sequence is TGTGCCAGCAGCCAAGCGGCGGGGGGTCCGTACAATGAGCAGTTCTTC. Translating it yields CASSQAAGGPYNEQFF.

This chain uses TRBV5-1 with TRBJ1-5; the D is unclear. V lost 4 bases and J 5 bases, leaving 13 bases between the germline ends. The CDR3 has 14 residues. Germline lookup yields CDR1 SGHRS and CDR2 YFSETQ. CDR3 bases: TGCGCCAGCAGCACCGGACTCCTCGATCAGCCCCAGCATTTT. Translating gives CASSTGLLDQPQHF.

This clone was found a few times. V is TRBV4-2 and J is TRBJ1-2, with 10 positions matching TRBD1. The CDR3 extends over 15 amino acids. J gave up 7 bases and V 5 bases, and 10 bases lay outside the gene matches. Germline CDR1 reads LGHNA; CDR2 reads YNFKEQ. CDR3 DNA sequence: TGTGCCAGCAGCTTCCAATCGGGACAGGGGTTTGGCTACACCTTC. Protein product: CASSFQSGQGFGYTF.

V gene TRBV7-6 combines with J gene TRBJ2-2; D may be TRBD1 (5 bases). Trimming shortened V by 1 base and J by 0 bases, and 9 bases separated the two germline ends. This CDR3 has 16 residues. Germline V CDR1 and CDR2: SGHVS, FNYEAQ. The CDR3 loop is CASSLVQGANTGELFF. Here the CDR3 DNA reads TGTGCCAGCAGCTTAGTCCAAGGGGCGAACACCGGGGAGCTGTTTTTT. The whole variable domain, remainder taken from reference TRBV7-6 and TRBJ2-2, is GAGVSQSPRYKVTKRGQDVALRCDPISGHVSLYWYRQALGQGPEFLTYFNYEAQQDKSGLPNDRFSAERPEGSISTLTIQRTEQRDSAMYRCASSLVQGANTGELFFGEGSRLTVL.

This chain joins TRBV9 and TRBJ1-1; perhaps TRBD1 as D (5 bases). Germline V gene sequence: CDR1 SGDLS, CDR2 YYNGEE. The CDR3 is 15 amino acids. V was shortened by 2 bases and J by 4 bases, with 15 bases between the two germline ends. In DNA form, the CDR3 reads TGTGCCAGCAGCGTGGGAGGGGCGGTTGGCACTGAAGCTTTCTTT. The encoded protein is CASSVGGAVGTEAFF.

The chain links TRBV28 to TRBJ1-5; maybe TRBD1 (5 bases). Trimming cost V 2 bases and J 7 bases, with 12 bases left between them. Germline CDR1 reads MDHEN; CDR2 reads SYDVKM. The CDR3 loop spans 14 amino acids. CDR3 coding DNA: TGTGCCAGCAGTTTAAGGGGCGGGGAACAGCCCCAGCATTTT. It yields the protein CASSLRGGEQPQHF.

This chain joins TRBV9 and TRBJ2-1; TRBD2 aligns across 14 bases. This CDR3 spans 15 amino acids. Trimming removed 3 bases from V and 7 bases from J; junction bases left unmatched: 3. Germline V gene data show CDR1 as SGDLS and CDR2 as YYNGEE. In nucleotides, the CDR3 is TGTGCCAGCAGCGGTGGGACTAGCGGGAGTAATGAGCAGTTCTTC. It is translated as CASSGGTSGSNEQFF.

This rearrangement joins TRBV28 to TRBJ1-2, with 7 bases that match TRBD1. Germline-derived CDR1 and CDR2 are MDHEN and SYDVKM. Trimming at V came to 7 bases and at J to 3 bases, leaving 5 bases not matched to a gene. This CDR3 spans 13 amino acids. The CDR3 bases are TGTGCCAGCACTCCGACAGGGTACTATGGCTACACCTTC. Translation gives CASTPTGYYGYTF.

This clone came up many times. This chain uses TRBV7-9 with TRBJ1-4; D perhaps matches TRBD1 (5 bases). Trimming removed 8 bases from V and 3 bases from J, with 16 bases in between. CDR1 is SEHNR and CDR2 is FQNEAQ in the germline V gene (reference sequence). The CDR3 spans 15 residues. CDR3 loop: CASGHLGGSNEKLFF. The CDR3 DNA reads TGTGCCAGCGGACACCTGGGGGGTTCTAATGAAAAACTGTTTTTT.

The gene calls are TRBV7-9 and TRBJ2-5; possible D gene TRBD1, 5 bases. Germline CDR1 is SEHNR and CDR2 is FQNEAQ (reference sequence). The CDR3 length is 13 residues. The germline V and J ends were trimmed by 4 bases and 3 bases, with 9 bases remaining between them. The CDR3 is CASSWQGKETQYF. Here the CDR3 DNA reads TGTGCCAGCAGCTGGCAGGGTAAAGAGACCCAGTACTTC.

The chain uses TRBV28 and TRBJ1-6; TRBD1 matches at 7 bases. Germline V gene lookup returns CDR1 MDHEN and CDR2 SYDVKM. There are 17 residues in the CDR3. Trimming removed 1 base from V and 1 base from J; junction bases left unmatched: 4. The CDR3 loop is CASSLSAGGSYNSPLHF. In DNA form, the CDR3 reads TGTGCCAGCAGTTTATCGGCAGGGGGGTCCTATAATTCACCCCTCCACTTT.

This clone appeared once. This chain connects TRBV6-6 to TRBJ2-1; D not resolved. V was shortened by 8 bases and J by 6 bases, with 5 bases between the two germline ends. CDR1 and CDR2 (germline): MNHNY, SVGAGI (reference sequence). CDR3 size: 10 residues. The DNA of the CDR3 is TGTGCCAGCCGGTTCAATGAGCAGTTCTTC. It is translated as CASRFNEQFF.

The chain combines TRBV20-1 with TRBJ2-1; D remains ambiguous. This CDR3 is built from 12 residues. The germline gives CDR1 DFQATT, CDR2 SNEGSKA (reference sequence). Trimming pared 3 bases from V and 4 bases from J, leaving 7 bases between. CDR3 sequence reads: CSASLSYNEQFF. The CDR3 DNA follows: TGCAGTGCTAGTCTCTCGTACAATGAGCAGTTCTTC.

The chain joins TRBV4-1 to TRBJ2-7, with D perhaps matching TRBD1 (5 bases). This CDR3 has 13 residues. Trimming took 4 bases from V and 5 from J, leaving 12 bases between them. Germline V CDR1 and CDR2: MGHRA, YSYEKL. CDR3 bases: TGCGCCAGCAGCCTCAGGGAATCGGACGAGCAGTACTTC. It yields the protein CASSLRESDEQYF.

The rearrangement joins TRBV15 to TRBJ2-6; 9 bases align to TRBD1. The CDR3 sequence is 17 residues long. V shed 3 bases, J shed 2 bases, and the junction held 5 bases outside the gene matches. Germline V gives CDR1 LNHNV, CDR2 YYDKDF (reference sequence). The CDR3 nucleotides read TGTGCCACCAGCAGGGGACAGGGAGCAACTGGGGCCAACGTCCTGACTTTC. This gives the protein CATSRGQGATGANVLTF.